Listed below are T cell receptor beta chains from one sample, sequenced in a study of blood T cell repertoires in COVID-19. Clones were read by immunoSEQ multiplex PCR, and TCRdb kept only the in-frame ones, dropping some. The sample holds about 330,000 clones, roughly 90% seen once. Sequenced material: peripheral blood. The receptors stem from a man younger than 40 with COVID-19, enrolled during active disease. The CDR3 runs from the conserved cysteine through the conserved F or W. A D gene is named only where the DNA matches it firmly. Clone size is given for some rows only: seen once, a few or many times, or a class if the clone is expanded.

V gene: TRBV11-1
CDR3 length: 15
J gene: TRBJ1-1
clone size: once
D gene: -
CDR3 protein: CASSLAPSGDTEAFF
CDR3 DNA: TGTGCCAGCAGCTTAGCGCCTTCAGGCGACACTGAAGCTTTCTTT

V gene: TRBV6-5
CDR3 length: 14
J gene: TRBJ2-2
clone size: -
D gene: -
CDR3 protein: CASRLGMNTGELFF
CDR3 DNA: TGTGCCAGCAGGCTAGGCATGAACACCGGGGAGCTGTTTTTT

V gene: TRBV5-1
CDR3 length: 14
J gene: TRBJ2-1
clone size: -
D gene: -
CDR3 protein: CASGVAEGYNEQFF
CDR3 DNA: TGCGCCAGCGGGGTAGCGGAGGGGTACAATGAGCAGTTCTTC

V gene: TRBV7-3
CDR3 length: 14
J gene: TRBJ1-1
clone size: few
D gene: -
CDR3 protein: CASSFGAGLTEAFF
CDR3 DNA: TGTGCCAGCAGCTTTGGGGCAGGGTTAACTGAAGCTTTCTTT

V gene: TRBV27
CDR3 length: 15
J gene: TRBJ2-5
clone size: once
D gene: TRBD2
CDR3 protein: CASSFLAGGTETQYF
CDR3 DNA: TGTGCCAGCAGTTTCCTAGCGGGAGGGACGGAGACCCAGTACTTC

V gene: TRBV4-3
CDR3 length: 15
J gene: TRBJ2-5
clone size: few
D gene: TRBD2
CDR3 protein: CASSQERGGQETQYF
CDR3 DNA: TGCGCCAGCAGCCAAGAGCGGGGGGGCCAAGAGACCCAGTACTTC

V gene: TRBV29-1
CDR3 length: 15
J gene: TRBJ2-7
clone size: -
D gene: TRBD2
CDR3 protein: CSVETSGGGADEQYF
CDR3 DNA: TGCAGCGTTGAAACTTCCGGCGGGGGGGCTGACGAGCAGTACTTC

V gene: TRBV10-3
CDR3 length: 15
J gene: TRBJ2-5
clone size: -
D gene: TRBD1
CDR3 protein: CAISDARTGQETQYF
CDR3 DNA: TGTGCCATCAGCGACGCTAGGACAGGGCAAGAGACCCAGTACTTC

V gene: TRBV5-6
CDR3 length: 14
J gene: TRBJ2-5
clone size: -
D gene: -
CDR3 protein: CASSFSGYQETQYF
CDR3 DNA: TGTGCCAGCAGCTTTTCGGGGTACCAAGAGACCCAGTACTTC

V gene: TRBV5-1
CDR3 length: 17
J gene: TRBJ2-2
clone size: -
D gene: -
CDR3 protein: CASSLGASGSSTGELFF
CDR3 DNA: TGCGCCAGCAGCTTAGGAGCGTCGGGGAGCTCCACCGGGGAGCTGTTTTTT

V gene: TRBV30
CDR3 length: 14
J gene: TRBJ2-7
clone size: -
D gene: -
CDR3 protein: CAWSVMYRVYEQYF
CDR3 DNA: TGTGCCTGGAGTGTAATGTACAGGGTATACGAGCAGTACTTC

V gene: TRBV4-1
CDR3 length: 14
J gene: TRBJ1-3
clone size: -
D gene: -
CDR3 protein: CASSQVGQGNTIYF
CDR3 DNA: TGCGCCAGCAGCCAAGTCGGACAGGGAAACACCATATATTTT

V gene: TRBV5-1
CDR3 length: 14
J gene: TRBJ2-1
clone size: -
D gene: TRBD2
CDR3 protein: CASSLYTGGNEQFF
CDR3 DNA: TGCGCCAGCAGCTTGTATACGGGGGGCAATGAGCAGTTCTTC

V gene: TRBV14
CDR3 length: 16
J gene: TRBJ1-6
clone size: -
D gene: TRBD1
CDR3 protein: CASSHMTGTRNSPLHF
CDR3 DNA: TGTGCCAGCAGCCACATGACAGGGACCCGTAATTCACCCCTCCACTTT

V gene: TRBV5-4
CDR3 length: 17
J gene: TRBJ2-3
clone size: -
D gene: TRBD2
CDR3 protein: CASSLRLAGGPIDTQYF
CDR3 DNA: TGTGCCAGCAGCTTGAGACTAGCGGGAGGGCCGATAGATACGCAGTATTTT

V gene: TRBV7-2
CDR3 length: 14
J gene: TRBJ2-7
clone size: -
D gene: TRBD2
CDR3 protein: CASSFGSGGYEQYF
CDR3 DNA: TGTGCCAGCAGCTTCGGCAGCGGGGGGTACGAGCAGTACTTC

V gene: TRBV19
CDR3 length: 12
J gene: TRBJ1-5
clone size: few
D gene: -
CDR3 protein: CASSIMSQPQHF
CDR3 DNA: TGTGCCAGTAGTATCATGAGTCAGCCCCAGCATTTT

V gene: TRBV7-9
CDR3 length: 17
J gene: TRBJ2-2
clone size: -
D gene: TRBD2
CDR3 protein: CASSLGSLAGVTGELFF
CDR3 DNA: TGTGCCAGCAGCTTAGGATCTCTAGCGGGGGTCACCGGGGAGCTGTTTTTT

V gene: TRBV19
CDR3 length: 16
J gene: TRBJ1-6
clone size: -
D gene: TRBD1
CDR3 protein: CASRGTETSYNSPLHF
CDR3 DNA: TGTGCCAGTAGAGGGACAGAAACTTCCTATAATTCACCCCTCCACTTT

V gene: TRBV19
CDR3 length: 16
J gene: TRBJ1-6
clone size: many
D gene: -
CDR3 protein: CASSIGEGNYNSPLHF
CDR3 DNA: TGTGCCAGTAGTATAGGAGAGGGTAACTATAATTCACCCCTCCACTTT

V gene: TRBV6-5
CDR3 length: 15
J gene: TRBJ1-1
clone size: once
D gene: TRBD1
CDR3 protein: CASSSTGQGSTEAFF
CDR3 DNA: TGTGCCAGCAGTTCCACAGGACAGGGATCCACTGAAGCTTTCTTT

V gene: TRBV28
CDR3 length: 13
J gene: TRBJ2-7
clone size: once
D gene: -
CDR3 protein: CASRPGATYEQYF
CDR3 DNA: TGTGCCAGCAGACCAGGGGCTACCTACGAGCAGTACTTC

V gene: TRBV6-2/TRBV6-3
CDR3 length: 20
J gene: TRBJ2-2
clone size: -
D gene: -
CDR3 protein: CASSHDLYRGLSENTGELFF
CDR3 DNA: TGTGCCAGCAGTCACGACTTATACAGAGGGTTAAGTGAGAACACCGGGGAGCTGTTTTTT

V gene: TRBV2
CDR3 length: 12
J gene: TRBJ2-3
clone size: -
D gene: -
CDR3 protein: CASSPASDTQYF
CDR3 DNA: TGTGCCAGCAGTCCAGCGTCAGATACGCAGTATTTT

V gene: TRBV28
CDR3 length: 15
J gene: TRBJ2-1
clone size: -
D gene: -
CDR3 protein: CASSPGGSSYNEQFF
CDR3 DNA: TGTGCCAGCAGCCCTGGGGGGAGCTCCTACAATGAGCAGTTCTTC

V gene: TRBV7-9
CDR3 length: 16
J gene: TRBJ2-7
clone size: -
D gene: TRBD2
CDR3 protein: CASSVTSGRAAYEQYF
CDR3 DNA: TGTGCCAGCAGCGTGACTAGCGGGAGGGCCGCCTACGAGCAGTACTTC

V gene: TRBV11-2
CDR3 length: 16
J gene: TRBJ2-7
clone size: -
D gene: TRBD1
CDR3 protein: CASSTWTGQKTYEQYF
CDR3 DNA: TGTGCCAGCAGCACATGGACGGGACAGAAGACCTACGAGCAGTACTTC

V gene: TRBV6-6
CDR3 length: 14
J gene: TRBJ2-3
clone size: -
D gene: TRBD2
CDR3 protein: CASTPSGATDTQYF
CDR3 DNA: TGTGCCAGCACTCCTAGCGGTGCCACAGATACGCAGTATTTT

V gene: TRBV6-2/TRBV6-3
CDR3 length: 14
J gene: TRBJ1-1
clone size: -
D gene: TRBD1
CDR3 protein: CASSDRTGDPEAFF
CDR3 DNA: TGTGCCAGCAGCGACAGGACAGGAGACCCTGAAGCTTTCTTT

V gene: TRBV5-4
CDR3 length: 16
J gene: TRBJ1-1
clone size: few
D gene: TRBD1
CDR3 protein: CASSLEQGVRGTEAFF
CDR3 DNA: TGTGCCAGCAGCTTGGAACAGGGGGTAAGAGGAACTGAAGCTTTCTTT

V gene: TRBV7-6
CDR3 length: 18
J gene: TRBJ2-5
clone size: -
D gene: TRBD2
CDR3 protein: CASSSGTSGGRGVETQYF
CDR3 DNA: TGTGCCAGCAGCAGTGGGACTAGCGGGGGGCGAGGTGTGGAGACCCAGTACTTC

V gene: TRBV10-3
CDR3 length: 15
J gene: TRBJ2-2
clone size: -
D gene: TRBD1
CDR3 protein: CAISERGLGTGELFF
CDR3 DNA: TGTGCCATCAGTGAGAGGGGGCTAGGCACCGGGGAGCTGTTTTTT

V gene: TRBV29-1
CDR3 length: 12
J gene: TRBJ1-1
clone size: -
D gene: -
CDR3 protein: CSAEWGQSEAFF
CDR3 DNA: TGCAGCGCCGAGTGGGGCCAGTCTGAAGCTTTCTTT

V gene: TRBV6-1
CDR3 length: 16
J gene: TRBJ2-1
clone size: -
D gene: TRBD1
CDR3 protein: CASSEAQQGGLNEQFF
CDR3 DNA: TGTGCCAGCAGTGAAGCCCAACAGGGGGGACTCAATGAGCAGTTCTTC

V gene: TRBV6-4
CDR3 length: 14
J gene: TRBJ1-1
clone size: -
D gene: -
CDR3 protein: CASSDSSIGTEAFF
CDR3 DNA: TGTGCCAGCAGTGACTCGAGCATCGGCACTGAAGCTTTCTTT

V gene: TRBV9
CDR3 length: 18
J gene: TRBJ2-6
clone size: once
D gene: -
CDR3 protein: CASSVAGRRFSGANVLTF
CDR3 DNA: TGTGCCAGCAGCGTAGCCGGCAGGCGTTTCTCTGGGGCCAACGTCCTGACTTTC

V gene: TRBV9
CDR3 length: 17
J gene: TRBJ1-2
clone size: -
D gene: -
CDR3 protein: CASSVGGDSRSGYGYTF
CDR3 DNA: TGTGCCAGCAGCGTAGGGGGGGACTCCCGAAGCGGCTATGGCTACACCTTC

V gene: TRBV2
CDR3 length: 17
J gene: TRBJ2-1
clone size: -
D gene: -
CDR3 protein: CASSEAGGSLILGEQFF
CDR3 DNA: TGTGCCAGCAGTGAAGCCGGGGGTAGTCTTATTTTGGGTGAGCAGTTCTTC

V gene: TRBV6-5
CDR3 length: 15
J gene: TRBJ1-5
clone size: -
D gene: TRBD1
CDR3 protein: CASNFPGQGYQPQHF
CDR3 DNA: TGTGCCAGCAATTTTCCGGGACAGGGATATCAGCCCCAGCATTTT

V gene: TRBV4-3
CDR3 length: 14
J gene: TRBJ1-2
clone size: -
D gene: TRBD1
CDR3 protein: CASSPYRDSTRYTF
CDR3 DNA: TGCGCCAGCAGCCCCTACCGGGACAGTACCCGCTACACCTTC